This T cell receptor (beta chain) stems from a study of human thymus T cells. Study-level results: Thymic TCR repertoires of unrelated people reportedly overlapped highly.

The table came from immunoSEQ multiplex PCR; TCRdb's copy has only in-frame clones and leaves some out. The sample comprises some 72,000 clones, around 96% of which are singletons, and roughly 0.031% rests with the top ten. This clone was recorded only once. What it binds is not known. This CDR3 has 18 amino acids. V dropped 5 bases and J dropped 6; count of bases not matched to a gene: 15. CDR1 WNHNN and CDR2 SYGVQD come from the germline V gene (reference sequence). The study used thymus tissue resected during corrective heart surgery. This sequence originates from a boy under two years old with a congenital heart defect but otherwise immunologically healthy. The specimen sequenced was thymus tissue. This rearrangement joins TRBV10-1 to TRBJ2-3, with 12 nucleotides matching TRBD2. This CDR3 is CASSKTSGSAGREDTQYF. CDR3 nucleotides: TGCGCCAGCAGTAAGACTAGCGGGAGCGCGGGGCGCGAGGATACGCAGTATTTT.